One and the same sample provided the 26 T cell receptor beta chains below, sequenced in a study of blood T cell repertoires in COVID-19. Measured with immunoSEQ multiplex PCR; TCRdb has only the in-frame clones, and not every one. The repertoire includes approximately 350,000 clones, roughly 90% of them detected once, and roughly 1.2% sits in the top ten. Sequenced: peripheral blood. All receptors derive from a man in his forties or fifties with acute or convalescent COVID-19.

The gene calls are TRBV6-1 and TRBJ1-1; D unresolved. The V end was cut by 3 bases, the J end by 3 bases, with 11 bases between. The CDR3 runs to 14 residues. Germline V gene sequence: CDR1 MNHNS, CDR2 SASEGT. In nucleotides, the CDR3 is TGTGCCAGCAGTGAGGTCCCGAGGGACACTGAAGCTTTCTTT. Its translation is CASSEVPRDTEAFF.

CDR3 protein: CASSQSPGQGVNEQFF. Here the CDR3 DNA reads TGTGCCAGCAGCCAATCCCCGGGACAGGGGGTCAATGAGCAGTTCTTC. The chain combines TRBV5-4 with TRBJ2-1, with 11 bases that match TRBD1. The CDR3 contains 16 residues. The junction had 9 bases not matched to a gene; V was cut back by 4 bases and J by 6 bases. Germline V gene sequence: CDR1 SGHNT, CDR2 YYREEE (reference sequence).

With regard to this clone: The same CDR3 can be traced to other DNA sequences in this sample. The V and J genes are TRBV11-2 and TRBJ1-1, with 7 positions matching TRBD1. CDR3 length: 14 residues. CDR1 and CDR2 (germline): SGHAT, FQNNGV. Losses at the gene ends were 3 bases for V and 1 base for J; bases not matched to a gene: 2. CDR3: CASSLAGGNTEAFF. CDR3 bases: TGTGCCAGCAGCTTGGCAGGGGGGAACACTGAAGCTTTCTTT.

This chain connects TRBV5-1 to TRBJ2-7; 13 bases align to TRBD2. The CDR3 spans 16 residues. Germline assignment: CDR1 SGHRS and CDR2 YFSETQ. V gave up 4 bases and J gave up 7 bases; unmatched junction bases: 11. The CDR3, as DNA: TGCGCCAGCAGCGTCGGGACAGGACTAGCGGGAGTAGAGCAGTACTTC. Residues: CASSVGTGLAGVEQYF.

This clone was observed once. This rearrangement joins TRBV10-2 to TRBJ2-5; 8 bases are shared with TRBD1. CDR1 and CDR2 (germline): WSHSY, SAAADI. V lost 5 bases and J lost 5; bases outside the gene matches: 4. The CDR3 sequence is 13 residues long. CDR3 DNA sequence: TGCGCCAGCAGTTTGAACAGGGGGGAGACCCAGTACTTC. Translating it yields CASSLNRGETQYF.

The chain couples TRBV28 to TRBJ1-2; D not certain. Germline V lookup: CDR1 MDHEN, CDR2 SYDVKM. This CDR3 comprises 16 residues. With 4 bases removed from V and 4 bases from J, the gap between germline ends came to 19 bases. The CDR3 nucleotides read TGTGCCAGCAGTTCCCAGTCTGGTCCGCTCGTCTATGGCTACACCTTC. Its protein product is CASSSQSGPLVYGYTF.

This clone appeared a single time. The V call is TRBV19, the J call TRBJ2-7; possible D gene TRBD1, 6 bases. The CDR3 length is 13 residues. Between the trimmed V and J ends, which lost 7 bases and 1 base, there was a span of 11 bases. Germline CDR1 LNHDA, CDR2 SQIVND (reference sequence). The CDR3 DNA follows: TGTGCCAGTAAATCGGACAGATCCTACGAGCAGTACTTC. It specifies CASKSDRSYEQYF. The whole variable domain, remainder taken from reference TRBV19 and TRBJ2-7, is DGGITQSPKYLFRKEGQNVTLSCEQNLNHDAMYWYRQDPGQGLRLIYYSQIVNDFQKGDIAEGYSVSREKKESFPLTVTSAQKNPTAFYLCASKSDRSYEQYFGPGTRLTVT.

The V and J genes are TRBV5-5 and TRBJ2-3; maybe TRBD1 (6 bases). Germline-derived CDR1 and CDR2 are SGHKS and YYEKEE (reference sequence). This CDR3 spans 17 amino acids. Trimming left V 2 bases short and J 1 base short, with 17 bases between. DNA of the CDR3: TGTGCCAGCAGCTTTAGTATACAGGGCATGGGCACAGATACGCAGTATTTT. It encodes CASSFSIQGMGTDTQYF. Full variable domain (rest looked up from reference TRBV5-5 and TRBJ2-3): DAGVTQSPTHLIKTRGQQVTLRCSPISGHKSVSWYQQVLGQGPQFIFQYYEKEERGRGNFPDRFSARQFPNYSSELNVNALLLGDSALYLCASSFSIQGMGTDTQYFGPGTRLTVL.

The chain combines TRBV19 with TRBJ1-1; 7 nucleotides agree with TRBD1. The ends lost 4 bases at V and 0 bases at J; junction bases unmatched: 11. Germline V gives CDR1 LNHDA, CDR2 SQIVND (reference sequence). CDR3 size: 17 residues. CDR3 protein: CASSTPGQTSMNTEAFF. CDR3 DNA sequence: TGTGCCAGTAGTACCCCGGGACAGACATCCATGAACACTGAAGCTTTCTTT. Full variable domain (outside the CDR3, taken from reference TRBV19 and TRBJ1-1): DGGITQSPKYLFRKEGQNVTLSCEQNLNHDAMYWYRQDPGQGLRLIYYSQIVNDFQKGDIAEGYSVSREKKESFPLTVTSAQKNPTAFYLCASSTPGQTSMNTEAFFGQGTRLTVV.

This chain links TRBV27 with TRBJ1-1; D not resolved. CDR3 size: 13 residues. CDR1 and CDR2 from the germline V gene are MNHEY and SMNVEV (reference sequence). Trimming left V 9 bases short and J 0 bases short, with 11 bases between. The CDR3 is CASSLNLNTEAFF. The CDR3 bases are TGTGCCAGTTCTCTAAATTTGAACACTGAAGCTTTCTTT.

Regarding this clone: The junction departs from germline at one end; a sequencing error may be responsible. This sample also contains other DNA sequences that code for the same CDR3. CDR3: CASSLAGRQETQYF. DNA for the CDR3: TGTGCTAGCAGCTTGGCGGGGAGACAAGAGACCCAGTACTTC. This chain links TRBV7-7 with TRBJ2-5; tentative D call: TRBD2 (6 bases). The length of the CDR3 is 14 residues. Germline CDR1 reads SSHAT; CDR2 reads FNYEAQ (reference sequence).

The V and J genes are TRBV28 and TRBJ2-4, with 10 positions matching TRBD1. The CDR3 covers 15 residues. The J segment lost 1 base and the V segment lost 5 bases, leaving 2 bases of the junction unmatched. Germline assignment: CDR1 MDHEN and CDR2 SYDVKM. Here the CDR3 DNA reads TGTGCCAGCAGTCGGGACAGGGGCGCCAAAAACATTCAGTACTTC. Encoded protein: CASSRDRGAKNIQYF.

This chain links TRBV6-6 with TRBJ2-7; D unclear. V was trimmed by 2 bases and J by 1 base, leaving 15 bases between them. The CDR3 sequence is 16 residues long. In germline, CDR1 is MNHNY, CDR2 SVGAGI (reference sequence). The CDR3 nucleotides are TGTGCCAGCAGTTACCCAGAGGCCTACAAGTCCTACGAGCAGTACTTC. This translates into CASSYPEAYKSYEQYF.

This clone was observed once. The chain recombines TRBV5-4 with TRBJ1-2; 8 bases are shared with TRBD1. CDR1 and CDR2 (germline): SGHNT, YYREEE (reference sequence). The CDR3 totals 14 residues. Trimming cost V 3 bases and J 6 bases; bases outside gene matches: 7. CDR3 sequence (DNA): TGTGCCAGCAGCTCAAGGACAGGGCCGAATGGCTACACCTTC. Its translation: CASSSRTGPNGYTF. Full variable domain (outside the CDR3, taken from reference TRBV5-4 and TRBJ1-2): ETGVTQSPTHLIKTRGQQVTLRCSSQSGHNTVSWYQQALGQGPQFIFQYYREEENGRGNFPPRFSGLQFPNYSSELNVNALELDDSALYLCASSSRTGPNGYTFGSGTRLTVV.

CDR3: CASSPPVSGPPNEKLFF. Written as DNA, the CDR3 is TGTGCCAGCTCACCACCGGTATCTGGCCCTCCTAATGAAAAACTGTTTTTT. The chain couples TRBV18 to TRBJ1-4; D is ambiguous. Germline V CDR1 and CDR2: KGHSH, LQKENI. This CDR3 contains 17 residues. V dropped 0 bases and J dropped 3 bases, with 14 bases sitting between them.

The chain employs TRBV7-2 and TRBJ2-4; TRBD1 aligns across 9 bases. Trimming cost V 5 bases and J 1 base; bases outside gene matches: 9. Germline V lookup: CDR1 SGHTA, CDR2 FQGNSA. This CDR3 region has 17 residues. The CDR3 DNA follows: TGTGCCAGCAGCCTGGACAGGGGAATTGGGGCCAAAAACATTCAGTACTTC. Its protein is CASSLDRGIGAKNIQYF. Using reference TRBV7-2 and TRBJ2-4 for the parts outside the CDR3, the full variable domain is GAGVSQSPSNKVTEKGKDVELRCDPISGHTALYWYRQSLGQGLEFLIYFQGNSAPDKSGLPSDRFSAERTGGSVSTLTIQRTQQEDSAVYLCASSLDRGIGAKNIQYFGAGTRLSVL.

This clone was counted a single time. The chain carries TRBV27 and TRBJ1-1; D may be TRBD1 (5 bases). Trimming took 4 bases from V and 1 from J, leaving 16 bases between them. There are 16 residues in the CDR3. Germline V gives CDR1 MNHEY, CDR2 SMNVEV (reference sequence). The CDR3 DNA reads as TGTGCCAGCAGTTCCCCCCCCGGCAGGGCGAACACTGAAGCTTTCTTT. Translating gives CASSSPPGRANTEAFF.

This chain joins TRBV24-1 and TRBJ2-1, with 9 bases matching TRBD1. The CDR3 consists of 13 residues. Germline V gene lookup returns CDR1 KGHDR and CDR2 SFDVKD. V shed 10 bases, J shed 5 bases, and the junction held 5 bases outside the gene matches. The CDR3 here is CATGDRENNEQFF. Written as DNA, the CDR3 is TGTGCCACTGGGGACAGGGAGAACAATGAGCAGTTCTTC.

The chain recombines TRBV7-3 with TRBJ2-7; D may be TRBD2 (6 bases). The germline gives CDR1 SGHTA, CDR2 FQGTGA. CDR3 length: 15 amino acids. Trimming removed 5 bases from V and 4 bases from J, with 18 bases in between. CDR3 residues: CASSPRLATTYEQYF. In nucleotides, the CDR3 is TGTGCCAGCAGCCCCCGGCTAGCGACAACTTACGAGCAGTACTTC. The complete variable domain, with remaining parts taken from reference TRBV7-3 and TRBJ2-7, reads GAGVSQTPSNKVTEKGKYVELRCDPISGHTALYWYRQSLGQGPEFLIYFQGTGAADDSGLPNDRFFAVRPEGSVSTLKIQRTERGDSAVYLCASSPRLATTYEQYFGPGTRLTVT.

The chain is built from TRBV10-3 and TRBJ2-7, with TRBD1 as a possible D gene (6 bases). The CDR3 is made up of 16 amino acids. Germline values: CDR1 ENHRY, CDR2 SYGVKD. V shed 3 bases and J shed 2 bases, with 17 bases lying between them. The CDR3 region has the DNA TGTGCCATCAGTGACCGTCCGGGCAGGGGCGCCTACGAGCAGTACTTC. Its protein is CAISDRPGRGAYEQYF.

The rearrangement links TRBV11-2 to TRBJ1-4; 8 positions agree with TRBD1. CDR3 length equals 14 residues. Germline CDR1 SGHAT, CDR2 FQNNGV. The ends lost 5 bases at V and 13 bases at J; junction bases unmatched: 12. CDR3 bases: TGTGCCAGCAGCCCCTCCGGGACAGGAGGGCGACTGTTTTTT. This translates into CASSPSGTGGRLFF.

The chain combines TRBV27 with TRBJ1-1; D is possibly TRBD1 (5 bases). The ends were cut back, 2 bases at V and 7 bases at J, with 8 bases in the middle. The CDR3 has 12 residues. The germline CDR1 and CDR2 sequences are MNHEY and SMNVEV (reference sequence). The CDR3 protein is CASSLQGGEAFF. CDR3 nucleotides: TGTGCCAGCAGTTTACAGGGCGGTGAAGCTTTCTTT.

This chain connects TRBV24-1 to TRBJ2-3; the D gene is possibly TRBD2 (5 bases). This CDR3 contains 18 residues. Per germline, CDR1 KGHDR and CDR2 SFDVKD. V shed 0 bases and J shed 0 bases, with 15 bases lying between them. The CDR3 DNA reads as TGTGCCACCAGTGATTTGCGTCGGGGTTTGGGCAGCACAGATACGCAGTATTTT. Translating gives CATSDLRRGLGSTDTQYF.

The CDR3 region is CASIPRGTSDDPLNYEQYF. The DNA of the CDR3 is TGTGCCAGCATCCCTCGAGGGACTAGCGACGATCCATTGAACTACGAGCAGTACTTC. The chain joins TRBV9 to TRBJ2-7; the match to TRBD2 covers 10 bases. Germline V gives CDR1 SGDLS, CDR2 YYNGEE. CDR3 length: 19 amino acids. V trimming: 6 bases; J trimming: 3 bases; junction bases outside the gene matches: 21.

The genes are TRBV6-5 and TRBJ2-1; the match to TRBD2 covers 11 bases. The CDR3 has 16 residues. CDR1 is MNHEY and CDR2 is SVGAGI in the germline V gene. The V and J ends lost 3 bases and 9 bases, in that order; junction bases with no gene match: 10. CDR3 sequence reads: CASSYSVASGGFEQFF. The CDR3 DNA reads TGTGCCAGCAGTTATTCGGTTGCTAGCGGGGGGTTTGAGCAGTTCTTC.

This sequence joins TRBV6-6 and TRBJ2-7, with TRBD1 matching 8 bases. The CDR3 length is 15 residues. Trimming took 6 bases from V and 2 from J; bases not matched to a gene: 9. The V gene's germline CDR1 is MNHNY and CDR2 SVGAGI (reference sequence). CDR3 sequence reads: CASSTTGARPYEQYF. The DNA for the CDR3 is TGTGCCAGCAGCACGACAGGGGCCAGGCCCTACGAGCAGTACTTC.